A single sample gave rise to the 30 T cell receptor beta chains below, sequenced in a study of blood T cell repertoires in COVID-19. Clones were sequenced by immunoSEQ multiplex PCR, and TCRdb holds only the in-frame ones, with some missing. The table lists about 330,000 clones, over 75% of them singletons, with around 5% in the top ten. Sequenced sample: PBMCs or T cells enriched from blood (not recorded which). All receptors derive from a man aged 25 to 40 who had recovered from COVID-19.

The rearrangement uses TRBV2 and TRBJ1-5; the D is unclear. Trimming left V 8 bases short and J 5 bases short, with 13 bases between. The CDR3 has 13 residues. Germline V gene sequence: CDR1 SNHLY, CDR2 FYNNEI. For the CDR3, the DNA is TGTGCCAGCTGCCGAACAGATTATCAGCCCCAGCATTTT. Translating it yields CASCRTDYQPQHF. Drawing the rest from reference TRBV2 and TRBJ1-5, the complete variable domain is EPEVTQTPSHQVTQMGQEVILRCVPISNHLYFYWYRQILGQKVEFLVSFYNNEISEKSEIFDDQFSVERPDGSNFTLKIRSTKLEDSAMYFCASCRTDYQPQHFGDGTRLSIL.

Here the CDR3 reads CASSLFRGQGRHNEQFF. The CDR3, as DNA: TGTGCCAGCAGCTTGTTTAGGGGGCAGGGGAGGCACAATGAGCAGTTCTTC. The rearrangement uses TRBV5-6 and TRBJ2-1; TRBD1 might be the D (7 bases). The CDR3 is 17 amino acids. Germline V gene lookup returns CDR1 SGHDT and CDR2 YYEEEE. The ends were cut back, 1 base at V and 5 bases at J, with 19 bases in the middle.

The CDR3 DNA reads as TGTGCCAGTAGTAGGACAGGGTGGGGGGTGGCAGATACGCAGTATTTT. Translating it yields CASSRTGWGVADTQYF. The J gene is TRBJ2-3, the V gene TRBV19, with 8 nucleotides matching TRBD1. V lost 4 bases to trimming and J lost 4 bases; unmatched junction nucleotides: 10. Germline-derived CDR1 and CDR2 are LNHDA and SQIVND (reference sequence). The CDR3 consists of 16 residues.

This chain joins TRBV27 and TRBJ2-7; TRBD2 matches at 10 bases. J was trimmed by 4 bases and V by 8 bases; bases with no gene match: 8. Looked up from germline, CDR1 is MNHEY and CDR2 is SMNVEV (reference sequence). This CDR3 has 14 amino acids. The CDR3 nucleotides are TGTGCCAGCCGTCCAGCGGGGGGGCCTTACGAGCAGTACTTC. Translated: CASRPAGGPYEQYF.

V gene TRBV5-1 combines with J gene TRBJ2-7; D is possibly TRBD2 (6 bases). This CDR3 has 14 residues. V was shortened by 3 bases and J by 3 bases, with 13 bases between the two germline ends. Germline CDR1 and CDR2: SGHRS and YFSETQ. The CDR3 DNA follows: TGCGCCAGCAGCTATCGCGGGGAGGTCTACGAGCAGTACTTC. Its protein product is CASSYRGEVYEQYF.

This chain uses TRBV19 with TRBJ1-6; D ambiguous. The CDR3 is 16 amino acids. V lost 3 bases and J 7 bases, leaving 16 bases between the germline ends. Germline lookup yields CDR1 LNHDA and CDR2 SQIVND (reference sequence). CDR3 nucleotide sequence: TGTGCCAGTAGTATGGGTCGCGGGTTTGGAAATTCACCCCTCCACTTT. Amino acids: CASSMGRGFGNSPLHF.

This clone has only one observation. The CDR3 region has the DNA TGTGCCAGCAGGGCAGGGGCCATCCGGGACACCGGGGAGCTGTTTTTT. Protein product: CASRAGAIRDTGELFF. The rearrangement links TRBV2 to TRBJ2-2; D possibly corresponds to TRBD1 (6 bases). CDR3 length: 16 residues. The V and J ends lost 6 bases and 3 bases respectively, with 17 bases between them. Germline CDR1 SNHLY, CDR2 FYNNEI.

The rearrangement links TRBV20-1 to TRBJ1-5; perhaps TRBD1 as D (6 bases). The CDR3 contains 14 residues. V lost 3 bases and J lost 1, with 10 bases in between. Per the germline V gene, CDR1 is DFQATT and CDR2 is SNEGSKA (reference sequence). Here the CDR3 reads CSASRGASNQPQHF. The CDR3 DNA is TGCAGTGCTAGTCGGGGGGCGAGCAATCAGCCCCAGCATTTT.

The J gene is TRBJ2-7, the V gene TRBV10-3, with TRBD2 matching 7 bases. The germline CDR1 and CDR2 sequences are ENHRY and SYGVKD. The trim removed 2 bases at V and 0 bases at J, leaving 4 bases unmatched. This CDR3 is 15 amino acids long. The chain's CDR3 is CAISEGGGHSYEQYF. CDR3 DNA: TGTGCCATCAGTGAGGGGGGAGGGCACTCCTACGAGCAGTACTTC.

The CDR3 reads CSGRNTGELFF. CDR3 DNA: TGCAGCGGGAGAAACACCGGGGAGCTGTTTTTT. The chain is built from TRBV29-1 and TRBJ2-2; D unresolved. Between the trimmed V and J ends, which lost 7 bases and 2 bases, there was a span of 5 bases. Germline V gene sequence: CDR1 SQVTM, CDR2 ANQGSEA. The CDR3 is 11 residues long.

The chain is built from TRBV29-1 and TRBJ1-2; 7 bases are shared with TRBD1. V dropped 6 bases and J dropped 6; count of bases not matched to a gene: 13. Germline CDR1 and CDR2: SQVTM and ANQGSEA. CDR3 length: 14 residues. The DNA of the CDR3 is TGCAGCGTGGGTGACAGGGATCATTTAGATGGCTACACCTTC. This encodes CSVGDRDHLDGYTF.

CDR3 amino acids: CATNTDRGHNNEQFF. The CDR3 nucleotides read TGTGCCACCAATACTGACAGGGGGCACAACAATGAGCAGTTCTTC. The rearrangement uses TRBV24-1 and TRBJ2-1, with TRBD1 identical over 10 bases. After removal of 8 bases from V and 5 bases from J, the junction contained 8 bases not matched to a gene. The germline gives CDR1 KGHDR, CDR2 SFDVKD. The CDR3 has 15 residues.

This chain links TRBV18 with TRBJ2-2; TRBD1 is a possible D gene (6 bases). Germline V lookup: CDR1 KGHSH, CDR2 LQKENI. The CDR3 length is 14 residues. Trimming took off 4 bases at V and 1 base at J, with 7 bases between the two ends. For the CDR3, the DNA is TGTGCCAGCTCACAACAGGGGAACACCGGGGAGCTGTTTTTT. Translated, it gives CASSQQGNTGELFF.

The chain has TRBV27 and TRBJ1-2; no clear D. The germline CDR1 and CDR2 sequences are MNHEY and SMNVEV (reference sequence). V dropped 0 bases and J dropped 4 bases, with 12 bases sitting between them. This CDR3 spans 15 amino acids. Here the CDR3 DNA reads TGTGCCAGCAGTTTATCGACCGGGTTGGTCTATGGCTACACCTTC. This encodes CASSLSTGLVYGYTF.

V is TRBV5-1 and J is TRBJ1-1; TRBD1 matches 7 bases. Per germline, CDR1 SGHRS and CDR2 YFSETQ. With V trimmed by 0 bases and J by 5 bases, 4 bases remained unmatched. The CDR3 length is 14 residues. The chain's CDR3 is CASSLGQGRTEAFF. CDR3 in DNA: TGCGCCAGCAGCTTGGGACAGGGACGGACTGAAGCTTTCTTT.

This clone was seen a single time. This chain links TRBV5-1 with TRBJ2-5, with 9 bases that match TRBD2. V dropped 4 bases and J dropped 1; count of bases not matched to a gene: 11. This CDR3 contains 17 residues. Per the germline V gene, CDR1 is SGHRS and CDR2 is YFSETQ. The CDR3 loop reads CASSPGYSGGPQETQYF. In nucleotides, the CDR3 is TGCGCCAGCAGCCCAGGATATAGCGGGGGCCCCCAAGAGACCCAGTACTTC.

The chain employs TRBV6-1 and TRBJ1-2; the D is unclear. The germline V gene has CDR1 MNHNS and CDR2 SASEGT. The CDR3 covers 14 residues. V was trimmed by 2 bases and J by 6 bases, leaving 13 bases between them. CDR3 sequence reads: CASSESWPVNGYTF. DNA of the CDR3: TGTGCCAGCAGTGAATCCTGGCCAGTCAATGGCTACACCTTC.

J is TRBJ1-1 and V is TRBV5-1, with 10 bases lining up with TRBD1. The CDR3 has 17 residues. With V trimmed by 4 bases and J by 3 bases, 12 bases remained unmatched. From germline, CDR1 is SGHRS and CDR2 YFSETQ. CDR3 DNA: TGCGCCAGCAGCCCGACAGGGGGCTATCAGGGTGACACTGAAGCTTTCTTT. As protein: CASSPTGGYQGDTEAFF.

V is TRBV19 and J is TRBJ1-6, with unresolved D. Trimming stripped 10 bases from V and 7 bases from J, with 17 bases between. The CDR3 totals 14 residues. Germline lookup yields CDR1 LNHDA and CDR2 SQIVND (reference sequence). The CDR3 DNA follows: TGTGCCACCTCTGTGGCTGAGACAAATTCACCCCTCCACTTT. It translates to CATSVAETNSPLHF.

The chain couples TRBV3-1 (or the pseudogene TRBV3-2) to TRBJ2-3; 7 positions match TRBD2. CDR3 length equals 19 residues. The germline CDR1 and CDR2 sequences are LGHDT and YNNKEL (reference sequence). V lost 4 bases and J lost 0; bases outside the gene matches: 16. The CDR3 DNA is TGTGCCAGCAGCCTCCGCCCGGGACTATTAGCAAAGAGCACAGATACGCAGTATTTT. Its protein is CASSLRPGLLAKSTDTQYF.

The chain joins TRBV20-1 to TRBJ2-7; D possibly corresponds to TRBD1 (5 bases). There are 14 residues in the CDR3. Germline V CDR1 and CDR2: DFQATT, SNEGSKA (reference sequence). V lost 3 bases and J lost 0, with 12 bases in between. CDR3 nucleotides: TGCAGTGCTAGTTCTGTCAGGGACTCCTACGAGCAGTACTTC. It specifies CSASSVRDSYEQYF.

V and J are TRBV27 and TRBJ2-2; D perhaps matches TRBD2 (6 bases). Germline CDR1 MNHEY, CDR2 SMNVEV (reference sequence). Trimming left V 6 bases short and J 3 bases short, with 14 bases between. This CDR3 spans 15 amino acids. CDR3 region: CASRLRGSDTGELFF. The CDR3 nucleotides are TGTGCCAGCAGACTACGGGGGTCGGACACCGGGGAGCTGTTTTTT.

This rearrangement joins TRBV6-1 to TRBJ2-7; tentative D call: TRBD1 (6 bases). The CDR3 is 16 amino acids. V was trimmed by 1 base and J by 0 bases, leaving 13 bases between them. Germline loops: CDR1 MNHNS, CDR2 SASEGT. The CDR3 here is CASSEDRGGFSYEQYF. The CDR3 DNA is TGTGCCAGCAGTGAAGATCGAGGGGGTTTCTCCTACGAGCAGTACTTC.

This rearrangement joins TRBV28 to TRBJ1-2; 12 nucleotides match TRBD1. The ends lost 2 bases at V and 7 bases at J; junction bases unmatched: 8. The CDR3 is made up of 16 amino acids. The germline V gene has CDR1 MDHEN and CDR2 SYDVKM. DNA of the CDR3: TGTGCCAGCAGTTTAGGGGGACAGGGGGCAAGGAGTGGCTACACCTTC. Amino acids: CASSLGGQGARSGYTF.

This chain uses TRBV4-2 with TRBJ2-5; TRBD2 agrees at 8 bases. The CDR3 runs 18 residues. From germline, CDR1 is LGHNA and CDR2 YNFKEQ. V lost 1 base, J lost 0 bases, and 10 bases stayed unmatched. The CDR3 DNA reads TGTGCCAGCAGCCAAGGGGTGACAGCGGGGGCGAACCAAGAGACCCAGTACTTC. This encodes CASSQGVTAGANQETQYF.

This chain uses TRBV5-5 with TRBJ1-2, with D unresolved. Germline CDR1 is SGHKS and CDR2 is YYEKEE (reference sequence). V was pared by 2 bases and J by 7 bases, with 9 bases between. The CDR3 is 12 residues long. CDR3 sequence: CASSLIRGGYTF. CDR3 nucleotide sequence: TGTGCCAGCAGCTTAATCCGGGGTGGCTACACCTTC.

The genes are TRBV28 and TRBJ2-7, with a weak D call TRBD2 (5 bases). Looked up from germline, CDR1 is MDHEN and CDR2 is SYDVKM. The CDR3 runs to 15 residues. V was shortened by 1 base and J by 0 bases, with 10 bases between the two germline ends. CDR3 bases: TGTGCCAGCAGTTTATTTCCCGGGATCTCCTACGAGCAGTACTTC. It specifies CASSLFPGISYEQYF.

The rearrangement uses TRBV2 and TRBJ2-3; 11 bases map to TRBD2. The CDR3 length is 16 residues. Looked up from germline, CDR1 is SNHLY and CDR2 is FYNNEI. V dropped 4 bases and J dropped 4; count of bases not matched to a gene: 7. The CDR3: CASSVGTSGWADTQYF. CDR3 sequence (DNA): TGTGCCAGCAGTGTGGGGACTAGCGGTTGGGCAGATACGCAGTATTTT.

This chain links TRBV9 with TRBJ2-1, with D possibly matching TRBD2 (5 bases). The CDR3 spans 13 residues. Germline CDR1 reads SGDLS; CDR2 reads YYNGEE. Trimming removed 0 bases at V and 14 bases at J, with 15 bases between. CDR3 in amino acids: CASSVGIEGSKFF. Here the CDR3 DNA reads TGTGCCAGCAGCGTAGGAATTGAGGGATCTAAGTTCTTC.

The chain has TRBV2 and TRBJ1-4; 10 nucleotides align to TRBD1. J lost 6 bases, V lost 3 bases, and 1 base had no gene match. CDR1 SNHLY and CDR2 FYNNEI come from the germline V gene. The length of the CDR3 is 14 residues. DNA of the CDR3: TGTGCCAGCAGTGAGACAGGGGGCTATGAAAAACTGTTTTTT. Its translation is CASSETGGYEKLFF. Complete variable domain (other parts from reference TRBV2 and TRBJ1-4): EPEVTQTPSHQVTQMGQEVILRCVPISNHLYFYWYRQILGQKVEFLVSFYNNEISEKSEIFDDQFSVERPDGSNFTLKIRSTKLEDSAMYFCASSETGGYEKLFFGSGTQLSVL.